The TCR beta chain under discussion was sequenced for a study of OX40 agonist ivuxolimab in advanced cancers. Overall study: With ivuxolimab, an agonistic anti-OX40 (CD134) antibody, patients were treated. In this trial design, patients received ivuxolimab intravenously at 0.01 to 10 mg/kg every 2 weeks.

The assay was immunoSEQ multiplex PCR, and TCRdb's table has in-frame clones only and misses some. The sample has tens of thousands of clones, approximately 85% seen once. The CDR3 consists of 13 residues. Germline CDR1 and CDR2: SGHTA and FQGTGA. V lost 4 bases to trimming and J lost 7 bases, with 13 bases between them. The source is an adult with an advanced solid tumor such as melanoma, head and neck, liver or kidney cancer. V gene TRBV7-3 combines with J gene TRBJ2-5; D ambiguous. Material: CD4+ or CD8+ T cells sorted from blood, obtained in a trial of the OX40 agonist ivuxolimab. This chain's CDR3 is CASSSGPKGTQYF. The CDR3 DNA reads TGTGCCAGCAGCTCTGGGCCAAAGGGGACCCAGTACTTC.